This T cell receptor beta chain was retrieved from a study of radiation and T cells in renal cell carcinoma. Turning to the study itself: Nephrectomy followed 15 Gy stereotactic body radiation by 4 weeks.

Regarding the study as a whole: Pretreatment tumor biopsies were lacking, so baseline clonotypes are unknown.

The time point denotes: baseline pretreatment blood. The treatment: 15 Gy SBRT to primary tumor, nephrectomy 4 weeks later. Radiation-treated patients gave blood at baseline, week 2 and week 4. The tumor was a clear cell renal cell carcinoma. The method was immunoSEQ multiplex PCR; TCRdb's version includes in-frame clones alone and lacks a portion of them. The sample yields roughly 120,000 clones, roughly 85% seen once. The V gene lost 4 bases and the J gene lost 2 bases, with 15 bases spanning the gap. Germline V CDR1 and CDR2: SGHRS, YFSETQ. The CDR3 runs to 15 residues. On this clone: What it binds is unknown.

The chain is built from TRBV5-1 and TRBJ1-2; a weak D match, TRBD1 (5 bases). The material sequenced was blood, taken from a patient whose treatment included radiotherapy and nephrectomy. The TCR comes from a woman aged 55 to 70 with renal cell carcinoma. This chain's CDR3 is CASSPMAGENYGYTF. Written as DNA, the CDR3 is TGCGCCAGCAGCCCTATGGCGGGGGAAAACTATGGCTACACCTTC.